These 20 T cell receptor beta chains originate from one sample sequenced in a study of T cells in Graves' hyperthyroidism and ophthalmopathy. Template material for amplifying TCR beta CDR3 regions consisted of RNA transcripts. First-round RT-PCR of the TCR CDR3 relied on the HTBI primer set. TCRdb processed the multiplex PCR reads anew with MiXCR; each CDR3 protein has one entry. The profile shows approximately 620,000 distinct CDR3 sequences, more than 15% of them singletons. The sequenced material came from blood. The receptors here all came from a woman in her thirties or forties with Graves' ophthalmopathy.

There are many counts of this clonotype. V and J are TRBV2 and TRBJ2-3, with a tentative D call TRBD2 (6 bases). The germline V gene has CDR1 SNHLY and CDR2 FYNNEI. Trimming cost V 4 bases and J 2 bases, with 10 bases left between them. The CDR3 spans 14 residues. In DNA, the CDR3 is TGTGCCAGCAGTGCGGGGGTCTACACAGATACGCAGTATTTT. Protein sequence: CASSAGVYTDTQYF.

This clonotype showed up just a few times. The genes are TRBV29-1 and TRBJ1-2; D is undetermined. V was trimmed by 2 bases and J by 0 bases, leaving 10 bases between them. The CDR3 is 14 residues long. The V gene's germline CDR1 is SQVTM and CDR2 ANQGSEA. The CDR3 is CSVEPGDANYGYTF. The CDR3 region has the DNA TGCAGCGTTGAACCGGGAGATGCTAACTATGGCTACACCTTC.

This clonotype was recorded at least ten times. V and J are TRBV20-1 and TRBJ2-1; the D gene is possibly TRBD2 (6 bases). The CDR3 loop spans 12 amino acids. Trimming removed 3 bases at V and 7 bases at J, with 10 bases between. CDR1 and CDR2 from the germline V gene are DFQATT and SNEGSKA (reference sequence). CDR3 residues: CSARDYLNEQFF. The CDR3 region has the DNA TGCAGTGCTAGGGACTACTTAAATGAGCAGTTCTTC.

This clonotype was recorded at least ten times. CDR3 protein: CASRPGQGVTGTKNIQYF. The CDR3, as DNA: TGTGCCAGCAGACCGGGACAGGGGGTAACGGGCACCAAAAACATTCAGTACTTC. The V and J genes are TRBV6-1 and TRBJ2-4; 11 nucleotides match TRBD1. Germline CDR1 reads MNHNS; CDR2 reads SASEGT. CDR3 size: 18 residues. V shed 6 bases, J shed 2 bases, and the junction held 12 bases outside the gene matches.

A few counts support this clonotype. This chain joins TRBV12-3 or TRBV12-4 and TRBJ1-1; unclear D gene. V dropped 7 bases and J dropped 1 base, with 10 bases sitting between them. The CDR3 sequence is 13 residues long. The CDR3 coding sequence is TGTGCCAGCACCCTGGGCAAGAACACTGAAGCTTTCTTT. Encoded protein: CASTLGKNTEAFF.

This clonotype showed up just a few times. V gene TRBV4-1 combines with J gene TRBJ2-3; no firm D call. Germline V lookup: CDR1 MGHRA, CDR2 YSYEKL. The ends were cut back, 5 bases at V and 7 bases at J, with 13 bases in the middle. This CDR3 is built from 13 residues. In DNA, the CDR3 is TGCGCCAGCAGCTACATCTCAGGCCATACGCAGTATTTT. It encodes CASSYISGHTQYF.

This clonotype came up many times. This chain uses TRBV29-1 with TRBJ2-7; tentative D call: TRBD2 (6 bases). The length of the CDR3 is 15 residues. Germline CDR1 is SQVTM and CDR2 is ANQGSEA. V was pared by 0 bases and J by 3 bases, with 15 bases between. The CDR3 DNA reads as TGCAGCGTTGAAGAGGGGGGTCGTGGCAACTACGAGCAGTACTTC. The encoded protein is CSVEEGGRGNYEQYF.

This clonotype was detected ten times or more. The chain employs TRBV3-1 and TRBJ2-5; D is undetermined. The length of the CDR3 is 13 residues. Trimming left V 4 bases short and J 9 bases short, with 15 bases between. Germline V gene data show CDR1 as LGHDT and CDR2 as YNNKEL (reference sequence). CDR3 amino acids: CASSLPARPAQYF. CDR3 sequence (DNA): TGTGCCAGCAGCCTCCCGGCCAGGCCGGCCCAGTACTTC.

This clonotype was found a few times. A much bigger clone sits one base away, suggesting this may be a read error. The V and J genes are TRBV18 and TRBJ1-1; D might be TRBD1 (6 bases). Trimming stripped 2 bases from V and 3 bases from J, with 13 bases between. The germline V gene encodes CDR1 KGHSH and CDR2 LQKENI. The length of the CDR3 is 15 residues. The CDR3 is CASSPVRTEHTEAFF. CDR3 nucleotides: TGTGCCAGCTCACCAGTCAGGACAGAACACACTGAAGCTTTCTTT.

In this sample, this clonotype turned up many times. The genes are TRBV10-3 and TRBJ2-5; 12 bases are shared with TRBD2. CDR3 length: 16 residues. Trimming took 7 bases from V and 6 from J; bases not matched to a gene: 12. Germline V gene lookup returns CDR1 ENHRY and CDR2 SYGVKD. This chain's CDR3 is CAITDTSSGGAKTQYF. The CDR3 nucleotides are TGTGCCATCACCGACACCTCTAGCGGGGGGGCAAAGACCCAGTACTTC.

This clonotype has ten or more counts. This rearrangement joins TRBV18 to TRBJ2-5; weak D call: TRBD2 (6 bases). The V gene's germline CDR1 is KGHSH and CDR2 LQKENI. This CDR3 is 12 amino acids long. V shed 3 bases and J shed 9 bases, with 11 bases lying between them. The CDR3 nucleotides are TGTGCCAGCTCACCCGAGACGGGAGCCCAGTACTTC. Its protein is CASSPETGAQYF. Combining the CDR3 with reference TRBV18 and TRBJ2-5 gives the whole variable domain NAGVMQNPRHLVRRRGQEARLRCSPMKGHSHVYWYRQLPEEGLKFMVYLQKENIIDESGMPKERFSAEFPKEGPSILRIQQVVRGDSAAYFCASSPETGAQYFGPGTRLLVL.

V and J are TRBV7-9 and TRBJ2-4, with 7 bases identical to TRBD1. Germline values: CDR1 SEHNR, CDR2 FQNEAQ (reference sequence). J gave up 4 bases and V 4 bases, and 4 bases lay outside the gene matches. The CDR3 is 14 residues long. The chain's CDR3 is CASSYGTEKNIQYF. Here the CDR3 DNA reads TGTGCCAGCAGCTACGGGACAGAAAAAAACATTCAGTACTTC. The entire variable domain, with the rest obtained from reference TRBV7-9 and TRBJ2-4, is as follows: DTGVSQNPRHKITKRGQNVTFRCDPISEHNRLYWYRQTLGQGPEFLTYFQNEAQLEKSRLLSDRFSAERPKGSFSTLEIQRTEQGDSAMYLCASSYGTEKNIQYFGAGTRLSVL.

This clonotype has only a few counts. The CDR3 sequence is CAISDLGDTQYF. For the CDR3, the DNA is TGTGCCATCAGTGATCTAGGAGATACGCAGTATTTT. The gene calls are TRBV10-3 and TRBJ2-3, with unresolved D. V lost 3 bases and J lost 5, with 6 bases in between. The V gene's germline CDR1 is ENHRY and CDR2 SYGVKD. The CDR3 length is 12 residues.

The chain couples TRBV7-2 to TRBJ2-3; D assignment may be TRBD1 or TRBD2 (5 bases each). Germline CDR1 reads SGHTA; CDR2 reads FQGNSA. The CDR3 is made up of 16 amino acids. The V and J ends lost 1 base and 2 bases respectively, with 13 bases between them. The chain's CDR3 is CASSLGRDQPTDTQYF. CDR3 sequence (DNA): TGTGCCAGCAGCTTAGGAAGGGACCAGCCCACAGATACGCAGTATTTT.

This clonotype was observed a handful of times. The CDR3 loop is CASSIKNTEAFF. CDR3 nucleotide sequence: TGTGCCAGCAGTATCAAGAACACTGAAGCTTTCTTT. The rearrangement links TRBV2 to TRBJ1-1; D not resolved. V was clipped by 5 bases and J by 1 base, with 5 bases between them. The CDR3 length is 12 residues. Germline-derived CDR1 and CDR2 are SNHLY and FYNNEI.

This clonotype came up many times. The chain combines TRBV7-2 with TRBJ2-1; D is ambiguous. This CDR3 comprises 14 residues. Trimming stripped 5 bases from V and 2 bases from J, with 10 bases between. Germline-derived CDR1 and CDR2 are SGHTA and FQGNSA. Here the CDR3 reads CASSTGLPYNEQFF. The CDR3 DNA reads as TGTGCCAGCAGCACCGGTTTACCCTACAATGAGCAGTTCTTC.

Notes on this clonotype: A much larger clone sits a single nucleotide away, making a read error possible. J is TRBJ2-1 and V is TRBV20-1; perhaps TRBD1 as D (6 bases). CDR1 and CDR2 (germline): DFQATT, SNEGSKA (reference sequence). The length of the CDR3 is 13 residues. Trimming stripped 4 bases from V and 2 bases from J, with 9 bases between. The CDR3 region is CSANREPYNEQFF. CDR3 bases: TGCAGTGCTAACAGGGAGCCCTACAATGAGCAGTTCTTC.

The table lists this clonotype with a few counts. V gene TRBV12-3 or TRBV12-4 combines with J gene TRBJ2-1; 10 bases are a match to TRBD2. The CDR3 loop spans 17 amino acids. J was trimmed by 0 bases and V by 6 bases; bases with no gene match: 8. This CDR3 reads CASSPSSGRNSYNEQFF. For the CDR3, the DNA is TGTGCCAGCAGCCCAAGTAGCGGGAGGAACTCCTACAATGAGCAGTTCTTC.

Remarks on this clonotype: This clone may be a read error of a much larger clone one base away. The chain has TRBV28 and TRBJ2-5; D is possibly TRBD2 (5 bases). CDR1 is MDHEN and CDR2 is SYDVKM in the germline V gene. The CDR3 is made up of 13 amino acids. CDR3 sequence reads: CASSSTLEEIQYF. DNA for the CDR3: TGTGCCAGCAGCTCAACACTAGAAGAGATCCAGTACTTC.

This clonotype was detected many times. CDR3 loop: CASSPNRDSTDTQYF. DNA for the CDR3: TGTGCCAGCTCGCCTAACAGGGATAGCACAGATACGCAGTATTTT. V usage is TRBV18 and J usage is TRBJ2-3; a possible D gene is TRBD1 (6 bases). The CDR3 has 15 amino acids. Germline V gives CDR1 KGHSH, CDR2 LQKENI. Deletions cut 6 bases from V and 0 bases from J, with 13 bases between.